Here is one TCR beta chain with its context. What it recognizes is unknown. The data derive from a study of identifying expanded T cells in peripheral blood. Study-level results: Over two and four weeks, about 15 and 19 clones changed, versus around 1.2 between replicates. Clone count variance between approximately 2-week samples rose with total template count.

Collection occurred without any documented infections or immune events in donors. Sequencing used immunoSEQ multiplex PCR; TCRdb keeps in-frame clones, though not all of them. Among about 82,000 clones, about 90% were seen once, and the ten largest hold 7.3%. The CDR3 is made up of 16 amino acids. The trim removed 1 base at V and 7 bases at J, leaving 10 bases unmatched. CDR1 and CDR2 from the germline V gene are SGHDT and YYEEEE. The sample comprised blood. This chain connects TRBV5-6 to TRBJ2-5, with 10 bases fitting TRBD2. This TCR came from a person aged 18 to 75 in good health. CDR3 coding DNA: TGTGCCAGCAGCTTGTTCAGCGGGGGGGCCGCGAGGACCCAGTACTTC. It specifies CASSLFSGGAARTQYF.